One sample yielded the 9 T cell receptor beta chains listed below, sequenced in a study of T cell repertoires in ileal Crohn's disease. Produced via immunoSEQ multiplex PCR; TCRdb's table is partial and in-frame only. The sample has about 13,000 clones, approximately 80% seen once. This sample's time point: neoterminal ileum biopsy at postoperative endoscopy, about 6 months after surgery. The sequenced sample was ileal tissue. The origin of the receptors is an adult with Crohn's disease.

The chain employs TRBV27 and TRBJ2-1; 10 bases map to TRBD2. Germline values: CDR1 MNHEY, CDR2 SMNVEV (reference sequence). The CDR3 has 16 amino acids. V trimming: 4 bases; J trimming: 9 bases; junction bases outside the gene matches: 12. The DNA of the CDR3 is TGTGCCAGCAGTTCCCGTTCGACTAGCGGGTCTGGTGAGCAGTTCTTC. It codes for CASSSRSTSGSGEQFF.

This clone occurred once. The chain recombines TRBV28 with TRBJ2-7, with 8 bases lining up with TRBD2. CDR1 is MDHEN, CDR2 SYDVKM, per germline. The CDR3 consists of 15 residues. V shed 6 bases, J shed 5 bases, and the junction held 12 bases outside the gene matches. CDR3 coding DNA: TGTGCCAGCAGGGGAGCGGGAGCCACCCGCGACGAGCAGTACTTC. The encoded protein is CASRGAGATRDEQYF. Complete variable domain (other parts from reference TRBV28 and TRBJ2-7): DVKVTQSSRYLVKRTGEKVFLECVQDMDHENMFWYRQDPGLGLRLIYFSYDVKMKEKGDIPEGYSVSREKKERFSLILESASTNQTSMYLCASRGAGATRDEQYFGPGTRLTVT.

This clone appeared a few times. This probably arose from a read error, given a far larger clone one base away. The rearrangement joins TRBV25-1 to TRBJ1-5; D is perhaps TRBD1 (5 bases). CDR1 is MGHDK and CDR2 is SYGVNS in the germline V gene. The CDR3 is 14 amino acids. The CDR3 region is CASSDAGPHQPPHF. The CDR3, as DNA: TGTGCCAGCAGTGATGCGGGGCCGCATCAGCCCCCGCATTTT.

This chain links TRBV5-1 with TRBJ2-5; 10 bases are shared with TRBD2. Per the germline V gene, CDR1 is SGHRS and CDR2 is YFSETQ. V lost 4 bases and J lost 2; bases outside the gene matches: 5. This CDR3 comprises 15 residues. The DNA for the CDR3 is TGCGCCAGCAGCAGGCGGACTAGCGGACAAGAGACCCAGTACTTC. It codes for CASSRRTSGQETQYF.

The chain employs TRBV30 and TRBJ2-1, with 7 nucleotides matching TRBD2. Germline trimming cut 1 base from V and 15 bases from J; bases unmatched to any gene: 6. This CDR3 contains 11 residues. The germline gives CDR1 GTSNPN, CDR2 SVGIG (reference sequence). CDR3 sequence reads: CAWSGDYHPFF. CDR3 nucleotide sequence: TGTGCCTGGAGTGGGGACTACCATCCGTTCTTC.

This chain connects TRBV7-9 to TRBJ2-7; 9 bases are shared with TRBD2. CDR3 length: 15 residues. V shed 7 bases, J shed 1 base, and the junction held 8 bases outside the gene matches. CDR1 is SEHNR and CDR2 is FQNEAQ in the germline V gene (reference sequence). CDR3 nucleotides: TGTGCCAGCATCCGGAGGCGGGGGGGTTCCTACGAGCAGTACTTC. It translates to CASIRRRGGSYEQYF.

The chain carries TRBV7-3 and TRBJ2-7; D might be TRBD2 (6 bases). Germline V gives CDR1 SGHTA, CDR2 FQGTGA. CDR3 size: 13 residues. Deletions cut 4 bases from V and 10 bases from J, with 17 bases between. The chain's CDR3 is CASSSGVAGRQYF. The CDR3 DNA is TGTGCCAGCAGCTCGGGAGTGGCAGGGCGACAGTACTTC.

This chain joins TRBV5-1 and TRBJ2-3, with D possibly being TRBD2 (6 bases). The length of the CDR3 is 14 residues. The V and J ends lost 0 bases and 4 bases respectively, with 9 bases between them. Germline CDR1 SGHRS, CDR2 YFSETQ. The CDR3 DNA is TGCGCCAGCAGCTTGGCGACTAGGGCAGATACGCAGTATTTT. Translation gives CASSLATRADTQYF.

In nucleotides, the CDR3 is TGTGCCAGCAGCGTGCGGACAGGGGAGGGGTACGAGCAGTACTTC. As protein: CASSVRTGEGYEQYF. J is TRBJ2-7 and V is TRBV4-2; 9 nucleotides agree with TRBD1. J was trimmed by 4 bases and V by 5 bases; bases with no gene match: 9. The CDR3 has 15 amino acids. Germline CDR1 LGHNA, CDR2 YNFKEQ.